These 16 T cell receptor beta chains share one sample of origin, sequenced in a study of tumor-infiltrating lymphocytes in primary liver carcinoma. Priming with a constant-region primer yielded TCR beta cDNA from approximately 500 ng total RNA. Investigators got TCR beta libraries out of three nested multiplex PCR rounds, done with slightly modified ARM-PCR. A C-beta reverse primer and TRBV1-TRBV30 forward primers served in each of the first two PCR rounds, at approximately 10 cycles apiece. TCRdb analysed the multiplex PCR reads with MiXCR anew, one entry per CDR3 protein. Found here are 250,000 to 350,000 distinct CDR3 sequences, 50% to 75% of them singletons; the top ten hold more than 15%. Germline DNA was extracted alongside blood RNA, which was obtained from unsorted whole blood. Sequences were obtained from peripheral blood. All receptors derive from a woman in her twenties or thirties with primary liver carcinoma and hepatitis B virus infection.

A word on this clonotype: A read error may be the cause here, since a much bigger clone is one base away. This rearrangement joins TRBV6-1 to TRBJ2-7, with TRBD2 matching over 7 bases. CDR3 size: 14 residues. Germline lookup yields CDR1 MNHNS and CDR2 SASEGT. Trimming removed 5 bases from V and 6 bases from J; junction bases left unmatched: 10. Here the CDR3 reads CASSIQRDGREQYF. CDR3 sequence (DNA): TGTGCCAGCAGTATTCAGCGGGATGGCCGCGAGCAGTACTTC.

Regarding this clonotype: A much bigger clone sits one base away, suggesting this may be a read error. V gene TRBV10-3 combines with J gene TRBJ2-7; D might be TRBD1 (8 bases). CDR1 and CDR2 from the germline V gene are ENHRY and SYGVKD. The CDR3 consists of 13 residues. V was pared by 6 bases and J by 6 bases, with 15 bases between. The CDR3 nucleotides read TGTGCCATCAGGGAACAGGGGGAGGGCGAGCAGTACTTC. Translating gives CAIREQGEGEQYF.

This clonotype was picked up a small number of times. The chain recombines TRBV7-9 with TRBJ2-5, with a weak D call TRBD2 (5 bases). Trimming took 3 bases from V and 2 from J, leaving 16 bases between them. CDR1 is SEHNR, CDR2 FQNEAQ, per germline (reference sequence). This CDR3 has 16 amino acids. The DNA for the CDR3 is TGTGCCAGCAGCTTTCCGACTATCATGGGGCAAGAGACCCAGTACTTC. Protein product: CASSFPTIMGQETQYF.

V is TRBV5-8 and J is TRBJ2-5; no reliable D call. Germline-derived CDR1 and CDR2 are SGHTS and YDEGEE. V was clipped by 2 bases and J by 5 bases, with 16 bases between them. This CDR3 spans 15 amino acids. DNA of the CDR3: TGTGCCAGCAGCTTAAGGTCTAGGATTTGGGAGACCCAGTACTTC. It yields the protein CASSLRSRIWETQYF. Supplemented by reference TRBV5-8 and TRBJ2-5, the full variable domain reads EAGVTQSPTHLIKTRGQQATLRCSPISGHTSVYWYQQALGLGLQFLLWYDEGEERNRGNFPPRFSGRQFPNYSSELNVNALELEDSALYLCASSLRSRIWETQYFGPGTRLLVL.

Regarding this clonotype: A clone one base away is much larger, so this may be a read error. V usage is TRBV6-1 and J usage is TRBJ2-7, with 11 bases aligning to TRBD1. The V gene's germline CDR1 is MNHNS and CDR2 SASEGT. The CDR3 is made up of 15 amino acids. Written as DNA, the CDR3 is TGTGCCATCAGTGAAGGAGGGACAGGGGGACGCGAGCAGTACTTC. Residues: CAISEGGTGGREQYF.

A remark on this clonotype: A much larger clonotype is one base distant, so this may be a read error. The rearrangement uses TRBV29-1 and TRBJ2-7, with TRBD1 identical over 9 bases. The germline gives CDR1 SQVTM, CDR2 ANQGSEA. V was pared by 7 bases and J by 6 bases, with 10 bases of the junction left unmatched. This CDR3 is built from 13 residues. The CDR3 region has the DNA TGCAGCGACGTTGACAGGGGGATTCGCGAGCAGTACTTC. This codes for CSDVDRGIREQYF.

This clonotype was observed at least ten times. The chain is built from TRBV6-1 and TRBJ2-1, with D maybe TRBD2 (6 bases). The CDR3 is 13 amino acids. The V gene's germline CDR1 is MNHNS and CDR2 SASEGT. V gave up 5 bases and J gave up 9 bases, with 14 bases separating them. The CDR3 sequence is CASSSASVTEQFF. CDR3 bases: TGTGCCAGCAGTTCAGCTAGCGTTACTGAGCAGTTCTTC.

Turning to this clonotype: At one of its ends the junction is not consistent with the germline gene, which may arise from a read error. The rearrangement joins TRBV6-6 to TRBJ2-3; perhaps TRBD2 as D (6 bases). This CDR3 has 12 amino acids. Germline CDR1 and CDR2: MNHNY and SVGAGI (reference sequence). The CDR3 bases are TGTTACGCGGGGCCCAGCAGAGATACGCAGTATTTT. It encodes CYAGPSRDTQYF.

Concerning this clonotype: A clone one base away is much larger, so this may be a read error. The genes are TRBV13 and TRBJ2-7, with 7 bases identical to TRBD2. This CDR3 is 15 amino acids long. Germline-derived CDR1 and CDR2 are PRHDT and FYEKMQ (reference sequence). CDR3 loop: CASNLMASGSYEQYF. CDR3 sequence (DNA): TGTGCCAGCAACTTAATGGCTAGCGGCTCCTACGAGCAGTACTTC.

Of note for this clonotype: Possible read error: a much larger clone is one base away. This rearrangement joins TRBV6-5 to TRBJ1-3, with D unclear. The CDR3 sequence is 13 residues long. Germline loops: CDR1 MNHEY, CDR2 SVGAGI. CDR3 DNA sequence: TGTGCCAGCAGAGAATCCTCTAGAAACACCATATATTTT. Amino acid sequence: CASRESSRNTIYF.

Remarks on this clonotype: One end of the junction is discordant with germline, which a read error may explain. The V gene is TRBV11-2, the J gene TRBJ2-1; 7 nucleotides match TRBD2. CDR1 is SGHAT, CDR2 FQNNGV, per germline. This CDR3 contains 15 residues. For the CDR3, the DNA is TGCACCAGCAGCCTTGCACTAGCGTCCTACAATGAGCAGTTCTTC. Translated, it gives CTSSLALASYNEQFF.

For this clonotype: The junction differs from germline at one of its ends, possibly a read error. The V and J genes are TRBV6-1 and TRBJ1-6; D might be TRBD1 (6 bases). This CDR3 has 14 amino acids. Germline V gene data show CDR1 as MNHNS and CDR2 as SASEGT. The CDR3 DNA is TGTGCCACCAGTGAGGCTAGGGGGGGACCCCCCCTCCACTTT. It specifies CATSEARGGPPLHF.

V usage is TRBV29-1 and J usage is TRBJ2-7; no reliable D call. The CDR3 is made up of 13 amino acids. In germline, CDR1 is SQVTM, CDR2 ANQGSEA. In DNA, the CDR3 is TGCGGCATACTATCGGACCAAACCTACGAGCAGTACTTC. This sequence encodes CGILSDQTYEQYF.

The chain is built from TRBV7-8 and TRBJ2-3; D unresolved. V lost 1 base and J 3 bases, leaving 11 bases between the germline ends. CDR1 is SGHVS and CDR2 is FQNEAQ in the germline V gene. CDR3 size: 15 residues. The DNA for the CDR3 is TGTGCCAGCAGCTTAGTCGGGTTTGTGACAGATACGCAGTATTTT. Residues: CASSLVGFVTDTQYF.

This clonotype was recorded once. This chain joins TRBV28 and TRBJ1-3, with 8 bases fitting TRBD1. The CDR3 length is 14 residues. V lost 5 bases, J lost 3 bases, and 3 bases stayed unmatched. Germline V lookup: CDR1 MDHEN, CDR2 SYDVKM. The CDR3 loop reads CASSQDRVGNTIYF. DNA of the CDR3: TGTGCCAGCAGTCAGGACAGGGTTGGAAACACCATATATTTT.

In its sample, this clonotype was seen many times. The rearrangement uses TRBV10-3 and TRBJ2-7; 7 nucleotides align to TRBD2. The CDR3 totals 13 residues. V gave up 7 bases and J gave up 2 bases; unmatched junction bases: 5. Germline CDR1 ENHRY, CDR2 SYGVKD. CDR3 in amino acids: CAIKASGAYEQYF. In DNA, the CDR3 is TGTGCCATCAAGGCTAGCGGAGCCTACGAGCAGTACTTC.